The sample holds many counts of the clone carrying this TCR beta chain. Its antigen is unidentified. The time point denotes: newly diagnosed GD, antithyroid drugs for less than 3 months. Preparation of the TCR library used RNA extracted from PBMCs. This specimen comes from a study of regulatory T cells in long-lasting Graves disease. Study outcomes and limitations: Persistent disease showed a preference for TRBV28, TRBJ1-2 and TRBJ2-5. Newly diagnosed patients had higher TCR diversity than persistent Graves' patients did.

CDR3 size: 14 residues. Germline CDR1 is SQVTM and CDR2 is ANQGSEA. The V segment lost 4 bases and the J segment 7 bases; nucleotides outside the gene matches: 12. The authors built TCR beta libraries using iRepertoire HTBI primers and Arm-PCR of CDR3 regions. TCRdb re-derived calls from the multiplex PCR reads in MiXCR, one entry per CDR3 protein. The sample holds under 300,000 distinct CDR3 sequences, over 20% seen once. The chain links TRBV29-1 to TRBJ1-2; 7 nucleotides match TRBD1. This receptor was identified in a female donor with Graves disease. Sample: peripheral blood mononuclear cells (PBMCs), taken at new diagnosis, from a patient treated with antithyroid drugs. DNA for the CDR3: TGCAGCGTTGTACATCGGGAGGGGGCAGGTGGCTACACCTTC. Translated, it gives CSVVHREGAGGYTF.